Listed below are T cell receptor beta chains from one sample, sequenced in a study of blood T cells in healthy people across ages. TCRdb reprocessed the 5' RACE reads via MiXCR and lists one record per CDR3 protein. The table includes 800,000 or so distinct CDR3 sequences, about half detected once. Sequencing input: blood. These receptors were taken from a man older than 75 in good health. Both conserved end residues are part of each CDR3. A D gene is named only where the DNA matches it firmly. A row's size may be missing; if present it is once, few, many or a size class.

-	TRBJ1-5	TRBV20-1	-	TGCAGTGCTAGACTAGACGATCATAGCAATCAGCCCCAGCATTTT	CSARLDDHSNQPQHF
many	TRBJ2-1	TRBV29-1	-	TGCAGCGTTTCGTACGAGCAGTTCTTC	CSVSYEQFF
few	TRBJ1-1	TRBV5-1	-	TGCGCCAGCAGCCCCGAAACCGGACAGAACACTGAAGCTTTCTTT	CASSPETGQNTEAFF
few	TRBJ2-5	TRBV12-3/TRBV12-4	-	TGTGCCAGCAGTTCCACACAGGGAGAGACCCAGTACTTC	CASSSTQGETQYF
many	TRBJ2-7	TRBV4-3	-	TGCGCCAGCAGCCAAGCCGGCAGGGGGGCTTACGAGCAGTACTTC	CASSQAGRGAYEQYF
-	TRBJ2-3	TRBV12-3/TRBV12-4	-	TGTGCCAGCAGCTTGACTCTCGCCGTCGGCACAGATACGCAGTATTTT	CASSLTLAVGTDTQYF
-	TRBJ2-3	TRBV5-1	TRBD1	TGCGCCAGCAGCTCCCAGGGGGCCGTCAATACGCAGTATTTT	CASSSQGAVNTQYF
-	TRBJ1-1	TRBV2	TRBD1	TGTGCCAGCAGGGACAGGGGAGGCACTGAAGCTTTCTTT	CASRDRGGTEAFF
-	TRBJ2-6	TRBV5-5	-	TGTGCCAGCGCCCCGTCCGCTAACTCCGGGGCCAACGTCCTGACTTTC	CASAPSANSGANVLTF
many	TRBJ2-5	TRBV29-1	-	TGCAGCGTTTTAACCCTCCCCCCGGAGACCCAGTACTTC	CSVLTLPPETQYF
few	TRBJ2-7	TRBV28	TRBD2	TGTGCCAGCAGCCACGGACTAGCGGGATTTGGCGAGCAGTACTTC	CASSHGLAGFGEQYF
few	TRBJ2-5	TRBV7-9	TRBD2	TGTGCCAGCAGCTTAGTTCTAGCGGGAGGTCAAGAGACCCAGTACTTC	CASSLVLAGGQETQYF
-	TRBJ2-7	TRBV20-1	-	TGCAGTGCTAACTCTCCGGCCATCTACGAGCAGTACTTC	CSANSPAIYEQYF
few	TRBJ2-1	TRBV12-3/TRBV12-4	TRBD2	TGTGCCAGCACTGCGGGAGGGCCGGATGAGCAGTTCTTC	CASTAGGPDEQFF
-	TRBJ2-1	TRBV9	-	TGTGCCAGCAGCGTAGGGGTAAGCTCCTACAATGAGCAGTTCTTC	CASSVGVSSYNEQFF
-	TRBJ2-7	TRBV28	-	TGTGCCAGCAGTTTCCCGCTGGGACAAGGAGTCTCCTACGAGCAGTACTTC	CASSFPLGQGVSYEQYF
few	TRBJ2-7	TRBV6-2/TRBV6-3	-	TGTGCCAGCAGTTATAGTCAGAGCTCCTACGAGCAGTACTTC	CASSYSQSSYEQYF
-	TRBJ2-3	TRBV5-1	TRBD2	TGCGCCAGCAGCACCGGACTAGCGGCAGCAGACACGCAGTATTTT	CASSTGLAAADTQYF
-	TRBJ2-1	TRBV28	-	TGTGCCAGTAATAAACAGGGACATGAGCGGTTCTTC	CASNKQGHERFF
many	TRBJ2-7	TRBV20-1	-	TGCAGTGCTAGTGGGGATTACGAGCAGTACTTC	CSASGDYEQYF
-	TRBJ2-5	TRBV5-1	TRBD2	TGCGCCAGCAGCGTTGGGACTAACTTCCAAGAGACCCAGTACTTC	CASSVGTNFQETQYF
-	TRBJ2-7	TRBV7-9	TRBD1	TGTGCCAGCAGCCCTCGGACAGGGCTCTCCTACGAGCAGTACTTC	CASSPRTGLSYEQYF
-	TRBJ1-4	TRBV28	-	TGTGCCAGCAGTTTATTCACCGGGAATGAAAAACTGTTTTTT	CASSLFTGNEKLFF
-	TRBJ2-1	TRBV2	TRBD2	TGTGCCAGCAGACTAGCGGCGTTGGACAATGAGCAGTTCTTC	CASRLAALDNEQFF
-	TRBJ2-2	TRBV27	-	TGTGCCAGCAGTTTCCGGGGTACGACCGGGGAGCTGTTTTTT	CASSFRGTTGELFF
many	TRBJ2-1	TRBV27	TRBD2	TGTGCCAGCACCCAGTGGGGGGAGGGCCTCAATGAGCAGTTCTTC	CASTQWGEGLNEQFF
-	TRBJ2-7	TRBV15	-	TGTGCCACCAGCAGACAGACTAGGGCCTTGGACGAGCAGTACTTC	CATSRQTRALDEQYF
-	TRBJ2-7	TRBV20-1	TRBD2	TGCAGTGCTAGTGGGCGGCTAGCGGGGAATCTCTACGAGCAGTACTTC	CSASGRLAGNLYEQYF
-	TRBJ1-1	TRBV5-1	-	TGCGCCAGCAGCTTGGATGGGGACCTCACTGAAGCTTTCTTT	CASSLDGDLTEAFF
few	TRBJ2-1	TRBV7-2	-	TGTGCCAGCAGCTTACCACCCCTCTACAATGAGCAGTTCTTC	CASSLPPLYNEQFF
-	TRBJ2-1	TRBV6-4	-	TGTGCCAGCAGTGAACTAGCCGGGAGTTATGAGCAGTTCTTC	CASSELAGSYEQFF
few	TRBJ2-5	TRBV20-1	-	TGCAGTGCTAGAGATACGGCTTACGGGGCCCAGTACTTC	CSARDTAYGAQYF
few	TRBJ2-2	TRBV5-1	-	TGCGCCAGCAGCCCGGTCATCACCGGGGAGCTGTTTTTT	CASSPVITGELFF
-	TRBJ1-5	TRBV6-5	TRBD1	TGTGCCACCCAGGGGGCGAGTAATCAGCCCCAGCATTTT	CATQGASNQPQHF
-	TRBJ2-1	TRBV24-1	-	TGTGCCACCAGTGATCGGGACTGGCTTTACAATGAGCAGTTCTTC	CATSDRDWLYNEQFF
-	TRBJ2-5	TRBV4-2	TRBD2	TGTGCCAGCAGCCGGATGACTAGCGGGGGAGGTGAGACCCAGTACTTC	CASSRMTSGGGETQYF
-	TRBJ1-1	TRBV3-1	-	TGTGCCAGCAGCCAAAGGGCGAAGAACACTGAAGCTTTCTTT	CASSQRAKNTEAFF
few	TRBJ2-5	TRBV4-1	-	TGCGCCAGCAGCCACACTGACTTACAGGCGCGGACCCAGTACTTC	CASSHTDLQARTQYF
-	TRBJ2-3	TRBV7-3	-	TGTGCCAGCAGCAAAGATAACGGGAGAGATACGCAGTATTTT	CASSKDNGRDTQYF
few	TRBJ2-6	TRBV7-3	-	TGTGCCAGCAGCCAGGACAGTCCTGGGGCCAACGTCCTGACTTTC	CASSQDSPGANVLTF
-	TRBJ2-2	TRBV29-1	-	TGCAGCGTTGAGGGCGACTACACCGGGGAGCTGTTTTTT	CSVEGDYTGELFF
few	TRBJ1-6	TRBV11-3	-	TGTGCCAGCAGCTTAACCCCTCAGGGTAATTCACCCCTCCACTTT	CASSLTPQGNSPLHF
-	TRBJ2-3	TRBV6-5	-	TGTGCCAGCAGTATATCACAGCTTACAGATACGCAGTATTTT	CASSISQLTDTQYF
-	TRBJ2-7	TRBV7-2	TRBD2	TGTGCCAGCAGCTTAGAACAACTACTAGCGGGAGACATCTACGAGCAGTACTTC	CASSLEQLLAGDIYEQYF
-	TRBJ1-1	TRBV20-1	-	TGCAGTGCCTCTGACAGTTTCACTGAAGCTTTCTTT	CSASDSFTEAFF
few	TRBJ2-3	TRBV5-1	TRBD2	TGCGCCAGCAGCCCCCGACTAGCGAGTACGCAGTATTTT	CASSPRLASTQYF
-	TRBJ2-3	TRBV4-1	-	TGCGCCAGCAGCCAAGTGGTAGGAAGCACAGATGCGCAGTATTTT	CASSQVVGSTDAQYF
-	TRBJ1-1	TRBV3-1	-	TGTGCCAGCAGCCTGGGGGGAGGATGGAACACTGAAGCTTTCTTT	CASSLGGGWNTEAFF
-	TRBJ2-5	TRBV5-5	-	TGTGCCAGCAGCTTGGGGGGGGCCCAGGAGGAGACCCAGTACTTC	CASSLGGAQEETQYF
-	TRBJ1-5	TRBV3-1	-	TGTGCCAGCAGCCGCAACCCCCTTAGCAATCAGCCCCAGCATTTT	CASSRNPLSNQPQHF
-	TRBJ2-3	TRBV29-1	-	TGCAGCGTCCCGGGACAACCCACAGATACGCAGTATTTT	CSVPGQPTDTQYF
-	TRBJ2-1	TRBV6-2/TRBV6-3	-	TGCGCCAGCAGTTACGACCACTGGAACCACAATGAGCAGTTCTTC	CASSYDHWNHNEQFF
few	TRBJ2-5	TRBV20-1	-	TGCAGTGCTACAACAGGGACCCTGGAGGAGCAGTACTTC	CSATTGTLEEQYF
-	TRBJ2-7	TRBV2	-	TGTGTCAGCAGGGGAGCGGCCTACGAGCAGTACTTC	CVSRGAAYEQYF
-	TRBJ2-3	TRBV12-3/TRBV12-4	-	TGTGCCAGCAGTTCCGGGAGCCTTCGCACAGATACGCAGTATTTT	CASSSGSLRTDTQYF
many	TRBJ2-1	TRBV7-9	TRBD2	TGTGCCAGCAGCCCACGCCCGGGACTAGCCTACAATGAGCAGTTCTTC	CASSPRPGLAYNEQFF
-	TRBJ2-5	TRBV7-8	TRBD2	TGTGCCAGCACGCAATATCTAGCGGGAGGGGAAGAGACCCAGTACTTC	CASTQYLAGGEETQYF
-	TRBJ1-6	TRBV28	-	TGTGCCAGCAGTTTCCTCGCCCAGGATAATTCACCCCTCCACTTT	CASSFLAQDNSPLHF
few	TRBJ1-4	TRBV29-1	-	TGCAGCGTTGAGGGGCGTCAGGCAAACGAAAAACTGTTTTTT	CSVEGRQANEKLFF
many	TRBJ2-5	TRBV7-2	TRBD2	TGTGCCAGCAGCTTAGGGACTACTAGCGGGGTACAAGAGACCCAGTACTTC	CASSLGTTSGVQETQYF